A single sample is the source of the 15 T cell receptor beta chains below, sequenced in a study of T cell clonotyping in hematopoietic cell transplantation. Method: immunoSEQ multiplex PCR; TCRdb's copy keeps in-frame clones and lacks some. The data hold 60,000 to 75,000 clones, with around 94% observed a single time. What was sequenced was peripheral blood mononuclear cells. The source is a middle-aged man in good health. Some clones in this sample may be carry-over from other donors' samples.

The chain carries TRBV6-1 and TRBJ1-2; no definite D call. The ends were cut back, 3 bases at V and 6 bases at J, with 14 bases in the middle. Germline assignment: CDR1 MNHNS and CDR2 SASEGT. This CDR3 has 14 residues. CDR3 sequence reads: CASSDATGYDGYTF. The CDR3 region has the DNA TGTGCCAGCAGTGACGCCACGGGGTACGATGGCTACACCTTC.

The CDR3 DNA reads as TGTGCCAGCAGCTTATTGGGTGGCTCCTACAATGAGCAGTTCTTC. This translates into CASSLLGGSYNEQFF. V usage is TRBV7-7 and J usage is TRBJ2-1; no definite D call. The CDR3 runs to 15 residues. Trimming removed 2 bases at V and 0 bases at J, with 8 bases between. CDR1 and CDR2 (germline): SSHAT, FNYEAQ (reference sequence).

This chain connects TRBV5-1 to TRBJ1-2, with D perhaps matching TRBD1 (6 bases). The CDR3 covers 17 residues. Deletions cut 0 bases from V and 2 bases from J, with 17 bases between. Germline CDR1 reads SGHRS; CDR2 reads YFSETQ. The CDR3 DNA is TGCGCCAGCAGCTTGGCCACAGGGAGGTCTGGAAACTATGGCTACACCTTC. This codes for CASSLATGRSGNYGYTF.

V is TRBV30 and J is TRBJ1-2; 11 positions match TRBD1. Germline V gives CDR1 GTSNPN, CDR2 SVGIG (reference sequence). V trimming: 8 bases; J trimming: 5 bases; junction bases outside the gene matches: 1. This CDR3 spans 11 amino acids. The CDR3 here is CAGQGAYGYTF. The CDR3 DNA reads as TGTGCCGGACAGGGGGCGTATGGCTACACCTTC. The full variable domain, with the rest looked up from reference TRBV30 and TRBJ1-2, is SQTIHQWPATLVQPVGSPLSLECTVEGTSNPNLYWYRQAAGRGLQLLFYSVGIGQISSEVPQNLSASRPQDRQFILSSKKLLLSDSGFYLCAGQGAYGYTFGSGTRLTVV.

The genes are TRBV19 and TRBJ1-5, with TRBD1 matching over 7 bases. V was pared by 6 bases and J by 0 bases, with 5 bases of the junction left unmatched. Germline lookup yields CDR1 LNHDA and CDR2 SQIVND (reference sequence). The CDR3 loop spans 15 amino acids. The CDR3 region is CASSPTGYSNQPQHF. In DNA form, the CDR3 reads TGTGCCAGTAGCCCGACAGGGTATAGCAATCAGCCCCAGCATTTT.

This rearrangement joins TRBV7-2 to TRBJ2-7, with no clear D. The CDR3 sequence is 13 residues long. Trimming removed 5 bases at V and 1 base at J, with 9 bases between. The germline V gene encodes CDR1 SGHTA and CDR2 FQGNSA. CDR3 region: CASSPRSSYEQYF. The CDR3 region has the DNA TGTGCCAGCAGCCCTCGGTCGTCCTACGAGCAGTACTTC.

This clone was observed once. The rearrangement joins TRBV9 to TRBJ2-1, with TRBD2 matching over 7 bases. The germline CDR1 and CDR2 sequences are SGDLS and YYNGEE. This CDR3 has 14 amino acids. After removal of 3 bases from V and 4 bases from J, the junction contained 4 bases not matched to a gene. CDR3 nucleotides: TGTGCCAGCAGCGGTAGTAGCGGGTACAATGAGCAGTTCTTC. The encoded protein is CASSGSSGYNEQFF.

The chain joins TRBV30 to TRBJ2-1; 14 positions match TRBD2. The V and J ends lost 1 base and 9 bases, in that order; junction bases with no gene match: 2. This CDR3 is built from 14 residues. Germline V gene sequence: CDR1 GTSNPN, CDR2 SVGIG (reference sequence). The CDR3 reads CAWSGLAGGGEQFF. In DNA form, the CDR3 reads TGTGCCTGGAGTGGACTAGCGGGAGGGGGTGAGCAGTTCTTC.

The chain carries TRBV27 and TRBJ2-5; no clear D gene. Trimming took 3 bases from V and 6 from J, leaving 11 bases between them. Germline V CDR1 and CDR2: MNHEY, SMNVEV (reference sequence). There are 13 residues in the CDR3. CDR3 nucleotide sequence: TGTGCCAGCAGTTTCGGGCTCGGACAGACCCAGTACTTC. As protein: CASSFGLGQTQYF.

V usage is TRBV7-2 and J usage is TRBJ1-1; 8 nucleotides agree with TRBD1. The germline CDR1 and CDR2 sequences are SGHTA and FQGNSA. V lost 2 bases and J lost 1; bases outside the gene matches: 9. This CDR3 has 17 residues. CDR3 sequence reads: CASSLRPGGAWNTEAFF. DNA for the CDR3: TGTGCCAGCAGCTTACGCCCAGGGGGCGCTTGGAACACTGAAGCTTTCTTT.

J is TRBJ1-5 and V is TRBV28, with a weak D call TRBD1 (5 bases). The germline V gene has CDR1 MDHEN and CDR2 SYDVKM. Deletions cut 6 bases from V and 6 bases from J, with 12 bases between. The length of the CDR3 is 13 residues. The CDR3 region is CASRTPGGQPQHF. The CDR3 nucleotides are TGTGCCAGCAGAACCCCCGGGGGTCAGCCCCAGCATTTT.

V and J are TRBV5-4 and TRBJ2-7; 12 bases line up with TRBD2. Germline V lookup: CDR1 SGHNT, CDR2 YYREEE (reference sequence). This CDR3 contains 16 residues. The V gene end was trimmed by 4 bases and the J gene end by 4 bases; junction bases not matched to a gene: 9. In DNA form, the CDR3 reads TGTGCCAGCAGCCACCCTGGACTAGCGGGGCGTTACGAGCAGTACTTC. Protein product: CASSHPGLAGRYEQYF.

The chain links TRBV2 to TRBJ1-1; 7 positions match TRBD1. There are 17 residues in the CDR3. CDR1 and CDR2 (germline): SNHLY, FYNNEI. Unmatched junction bases numbered 16, after V lost 5 bases and J lost 4 bases. The CDR3 DNA reads TGTGCCAGCAGTAGACGACAGGGTGGTTTTTTCAGCACTGAAGCTTTCTTT. It is translated as CASSRRQGGFFSTEAFF.

This chain connects TRBV11-3 to TRBJ2-1; 14 nucleotides agree with TRBD2. The CDR3 covers 17 residues. Trimming took 7 bases from V and 6 from J; bases not matched to a gene: 11. CDR1 SGHNT and CDR2 YENEEA come from the germline V gene. As DNA, the CDR3 is TGTGCCAGCATCCCCCAAAGGGGACTAGCGGGAGTCAATGAGCAGTTCTTC. Protein sequence: CASIPQRGLAGVNEQFF.

This rearrangement joins TRBV19 to TRBJ2-7; D remains ambiguous. V was clipped by 6 bases and J by 5 bases, with 17 bases between them. CDR3 length: 14 residues. Germline assignment: CDR1 LNHDA and CDR2 SQIVND (reference sequence). Here the CDR3 reads CASSPTVGNNEQYF. The CDR3 nucleotides are TGTGCCAGTAGCCCTACGGTAGGTAACAACGAGCAGTACTTC.